These 24 T cell receptor beta chains came from one sample sequenced in a study of blood T cell repertoires in COVID-19. Clones were sequenced by immunoSEQ multiplex PCR, and TCRdb holds only the in-frame ones, with some missing. The sample lists 50,000 or so clones, roughly nine tenths occurring once. The sample consisted of peripheral blood. The receptors were sampled from a human donor in a cohort sampled during active COVID-19.

The V and J genes are TRBV5-1 and TRBJ2-1; possibly TRBD1 for D (5 bases). Trimming removed 0 bases from V and 0 bases from J, with 7 bases in between. In germline, CDR1 is SGHRS, CDR2 YFSETQ. The CDR3 runs 15 residues. The CDR3 here is CASSLGQGSYNEQFF. Here the CDR3 DNA reads TGCGCCAGCAGCTTGGGTCAGGGCTCCTACAATGAGCAGTTCTTC.

This clone was seen only once. The V and J genes are TRBV7-2 and TRBJ1-2; 7 nucleotides line up with TRBD1. V dropped 6 bases and J dropped 2; count of bases not matched to a gene: 9. Looked up from germline, CDR1 is SGHTA and CDR2 is FQGNSA. This CDR3 has 15 residues. The CDR3 region is CASRSYRGGNYGYTF. The DNA of the CDR3 is TGTGCCAGCAGGTCATACAGGGGAGGCAACTATGGCTACACCTTC. The whole variable domain, remainder taken from reference TRBV7-2 and TRBJ1-2, is GAGVSQSPSNKVTEKGKDVELRCDPISGHTALYWYRQSLGQGLEFLIYFQGNSAPDKSGLPSDRFSAERTGGSVSTLTIQRTQQEDSAVYLCASRSYRGGNYGYTFGSGTRLTVV.

This sequence joins TRBV6-5 and TRBJ2-7; 9 bases fit TRBD1. V shed 8 bases, J shed 3 bases, and the junction held 8 bases outside the gene matches. CDR3 length: 14 residues. Germline CDR1 MNHEY, CDR2 SVGAGI. The CDR3 DNA sequence: TGTGCCAGCGAGGCCCGGGACAGGGTCTACGAGCAGTACGTC. Translating it yields CASEARDRVYEQYV.

The chain employs TRBV5-1 and TRBJ2-2, with D possibly being TRBD1 (6 bases). Germline-derived CDR1 and CDR2 are SGHRS and YFSETQ. V lost 2 bases and J 1 base, leaving 12 bases between the germline ends. This CDR3 contains 16 residues. The CDR3: CASSFRVQGNTGELFF. DNA for the CDR3: TGCGCCAGCAGCTTTAGGGTACAGGGGAACACCGGGGAGCTGTTTTTT.

The V gene is TRBV5-1, the J gene TRBJ1-1; possibly TRBD1 for D (5 bases). V was shortened by 5 bases and J by 1 base, with 12 bases between the two germline ends. Germline CDR1 is SGHRS and CDR2 is YFSETQ. This CDR3 contains 14 residues. This chain's CDR3 is CASSAGGANTEAFF. CDR3 in DNA: TGCGCCAGCAGTGCCGGCGGGGCGAACACTGAAGCTTTCTTT.

This clone was seen once. The V gene is TRBV5-1, the J gene TRBJ1-1, with D unresolved. The germline V gene has CDR1 SGHRS and CDR2 YFSETQ. Trimming took off 4 bases at V and 0 bases at J, with 13 bases between the two ends. CDR3 length: 15 amino acids. DNA for the CDR3: TGCGCCAGCAGCCAGGACCTGAGGGTGAACACTGAAGCTTTCTTT. It encodes CASSQDLRVNTEAFF. The complete variable domain, with remaining parts taken from reference TRBV5-1 and TRBJ1-1, reads KAGVTQTPRYLIKTRGQQVTLSCSPISGHRSVSWYQQTPGQGLQFLFEYFSETQRNKGNFPGRFSGRQFSNSRSEMNVSTLELGDSALYLCASSQDLRVNTEAFFGQGTRLTVV.

This clone was found once. V and J are TRBV19 and TRBJ2-4, with D perhaps TRBD2 (6 bases). Germline CDR1 LNHDA, CDR2 SQIVND (reference sequence). V was pared by 2 bases and J by 9 bases, with 14 bases between. The CDR3 consists of 14 residues. CDR3 DNA sequence: TGTGCCAGTAGTATAAATAGCGGCACGGGCATTCAGTACTTC. Residues: CASSINSGTGIQYF.

The chain links TRBV28 to TRBJ2-7, with 7 bases fitting TRBD1. V lost 6 bases, J lost 0 bases, and 5 bases stayed unmatched. The CDR3 length is 14 residues. Per germline, CDR1 MDHEN and CDR2 SYDVKM. DNA for the CDR3: TGTGCCAGCAGAGGACAGGTTAGCTCCTACGAGCAGTACTTC. Protein product: CASRGQVSSYEQYF.

This rearrangement joins TRBV10-3 to TRBJ1-1, with D possibly being TRBD1 (5 bases). Trimming removed 4 bases at V and 5 bases at J, with 11 bases between. The CDR3 totals 13 residues. The germline V gene has CDR1 ENHRY and CDR2 SYGVKD. CDR3 nucleotides: TGTGCCATCAGTGTAAGGGGTGGAACTGAAGCTTTCTTT. It specifies CAISVRGGTEAFF.

This clone was observed once. This sequence joins TRBV24-1 and TRBJ2-6, with D possibly matching TRBD1 (5 bases). The germline V gene encodes CDR1 KGHDR and CDR2 SFDVKD. The CDR3 length is 19 residues. Trimming pared 1 base from V and 0 bases from J, leaving 15 bases between. The CDR3 here is CATSDLLTDPLSGANVLTF. The CDR3 DNA sequence: TGTGCCACCAGTGATTTACTGACAGATCCCCTCTCTGGGGCCAACGTCCTGACTTTC.

The genes are TRBV12-3 or TRBV12-4 and TRBJ1-4; no firm D call. The CDR3 contains 13 residues. Trimming stripped 5 bases from V and 5 bases from J, with 9 bases between. The CDR3 loop is CASSRTGNEKLFF. For the CDR3, the DNA is TGTGCCAGCAGTCGGACGGGGAATGAAAAACTGTTTTTT.

The V call is TRBV3-1 (or the pseudogene TRBV3-2), the J call TRBJ1-6, with D possibly matching TRBD1 (5 bases). V was shortened by 0 bases and J by 6 bases, with 9 bases between the two germline ends. The CDR3 contains 15 residues. Looked up from germline, CDR1 is LGHDT and CDR2 is YNNKEL (reference sequence). CDR3 in amino acids: CASSQEAGLNSPLHF. CDR3 in DNA: TGTGCCAGCAGCCAAGAAGCGGGGCTTAATTCACCCCTCCACTTT.

The CDR3 region has the DNA TGTGCCAGCAGTCCTGGGACTAGCGGGAGAAACATTCAGTACTTC. Encoded protein: CASSPGTSGRNIQYF. V and J are TRBV6-5 and TRBJ2-4, with 14 bases identical to TRBD2. The junction had 3 bases not matched to a gene; V was cut back by 5 bases and J by 6 bases. The CDR3 sequence is 15 residues long. Germline lookup yields CDR1 MNHEY and CDR2 SVGAGI.

V and J are TRBV29-1 and TRBJ2-7; 9 nucleotides line up with TRBD1. V was clipped by 5 bases and J by 6 bases; unmatched bases: 14. Germline V gene sequence: CDR1 SQVTM, CDR2 ANQGSEA. CDR3 length equals 15 residues. DNA for the CDR3: TGCAGCGTTAAGGAGACCGGGACAGGGAGCCGCGAGCAGTACTTC. This sequence encodes CSVKETGTGSREQYF.

The rearrangement links TRBV30 to TRBJ2-2; unclear D gene. Germline CDR1 reads GTSNPN; CDR2 reads SVGIG (reference sequence). The CDR3 runs 15 residues. V was pared by 1 base and J by 0 bases, with 9 bases between. CDR3: CAWSGFTANTGELFF. Written as DNA, the CDR3 is TGTGCCTGGAGTGGATTTACAGCGAACACCGGGGAGCTGTTTTTT.

The J gene is TRBJ2-1, the V gene TRBV15; possible D gene TRBD1, 5 bases. The germline V and J ends were trimmed by 5 bases and 8 bases, with 7 bases remaining between them. CDR1 and CDR2 from the germline V gene are LNHNV and YYDKDF (reference sequence). The CDR3 loop spans 11 amino acids. CDR3: CATSSGYEQFF. CDR3 in DNA: TGTGCCACCAGCTCAGGGTATGAGCAGTTCTTC.

V is TRBV29-1 and J is TRBJ1-3, with D uncertain. Per germline, CDR1 SQVTM and CDR2 ANQGSEA. The CDR3 extends over 12 amino acids. The V end lost 4 bases, the J end lost 1 base, and 5 bases lay between the germline ends. The DNA of the CDR3 is TGCAGCGTTGGGGCTTCTGGAAACACCATATATTTT. It encodes CSVGASGNTIYF.

The chain employs TRBV24-1 and TRBJ2-2; 10 bases map to TRBD1. The V gene's germline CDR1 is KGHDR and CDR2 SFDVKD. The junction had 11 bases not matched to a gene; V was cut back by 6 bases and J by 5 bases. CDR3 size: 17 residues. This CDR3 is CATSRRQGAIRTGELFF. In DNA, the CDR3 is TGTGCCACCAGTAGGAGACAGGGGGCAATAAGGACCGGGGAGCTGTTTTTT.

The genes are TRBV5-4 and TRBJ2-7; D may be TRBD2 (6 bases). The CDR3 has 17 residues. Trimming took 0 bases from V and 0 from J, leaving 16 bases between them. Germline V gene sequence: CDR1 SGHNT, CDR2 YYREEE (reference sequence). CDR3 amino acids: CASSLAGRGLDSYEQYV. CDR3 sequence (DNA): TGTGCCAGCAGCTTGGCAGGGCGGGGTCTTGACTCCTACGAGCAGTACGTC.

This clone was seen more than once but under ten times. The genes are TRBV9 and TRBJ2-7; D is perhaps TRBD1 (5 bases). Deletions cut 0 bases from V and 3 bases from J, with 10 bases between. The length of the CDR3 is 14 residues. Germline V lookup: CDR1 SGDLS, CDR2 YYNGEE. The CDR3 DNA sequence: TGTGCCAGCAGCGTAGGGTGGGGCGACTACGAGCAGTACTTC. It translates to CASSVGWGDYEQYF.

This clone was seen a few times. Here the CDR3 reads CASSWTQEGGSPLHF. For the CDR3, the DNA is TGTGCCAGCAGCTGGACCCAAGAAGGAGGTTCACCCCTCCACTTT. J is TRBJ1-6 and V is TRBV7-9, with unresolved D. V was trimmed by 4 bases and J by 9 bases, leaving 16 bases between them. The CDR3 is 15 amino acids. Germline V gene data show CDR1 as SEHNR and CDR2 as FQNEAQ (reference sequence).

V and J are TRBV2 and TRBJ1-2; unclear D gene. The CDR3 covers 14 residues. Trimming left V 2 bases short and J 0 bases short, with 7 bases between. CDR1 and CDR2 (germline): SNHLY, FYNNEI. The CDR3 is CASSEKQSNYGYTF. The DNA of the CDR3 is TGTGCCAGCAGTGAAAAGCAATCTAACTATGGCTACACCTTC.

This clone was counted a few times. The V call is TRBV9, the J call TRBJ2-1; TRBD2 matches at 10 bases. CDR1 is SGDLS, CDR2 YYNGEE, per germline. The CDR3 consists of 15 residues. Germline trimming cut 5 bases from V and 5 bases from J; bases unmatched to any gene: 7. CDR3 in DNA: TGTGCCAGCAGACCCCCTGGACTAGCGGACAATGAGCAGTTCTTC. Translated, it gives CASRPPGLADNEQFF.

This rearrangement joins TRBV18 to TRBJ2-7; 8 bases agree with TRBD1. There are 17 residues in the CDR3. The junction had 14 bases not matched to a gene; V was cut back by 2 bases and J by 5 bases. The V gene's germline CDR1 is KGHSH and CDR2 LQKENI. In DNA form, the CDR3 reads TGTGCCAGCTCACCATTTGACTTGAGGACAGGGATCCACGAGCAGTACTTC. Translation gives CASSPFDLRTGIHEQYF.